This TCR beta chain stems from a study of response to subunit inactivated influenza vaccine. This clonotype was counted only a few times. Its antigen is undetermined. The germline V and J ends were trimmed by 1 base and 0 bases, with 8 bases remaining between them. CDR3 length: 14 residues. Germline values: CDR1 SQVTM, CDR2 ANQGSEA. Regarding the study as a whole: Each seasonal influenza vaccination recruits few new T cells, the authors suggested.

One entry per CDR3 protein, called by TCRdb with MiXCR from the RT-PCR reads. The data show about 700,000 distinct CDR3 sequences, approximately 15% seen once. The sample here was PBMCs from blood, taken less than 15 days before vaccination. The source of this sequence is a man aged 45-65 years who received an inactivated influenza vaccine. The chain links TRBV29-1 to TRBJ2-3; TRBD2 might be the D (7 bases). The CDR3 here is CSVEGGGSTDTQYF. DNA for the CDR3: TGCAGCGTTGAAGGGGGGGGCAGCACAGATACGCAGTATTTT.